This T cell receptor beta chain stems from a study of identical twins. TCRdb ran MiXCR on the 5' RACE reads and lists one entry per CDR3 protein. The repertoire holds hundreds of thousands of distinct CDR3 sequences, about 8% seen once, with less than 2.5% in the top ten. Study-wide results and limits: Models underestimated out-of-frame TCR alpha sharing in monozygotic twins.

This clonotype was picked up many times. The target antigen is unknown. CDR3 length equals 14 residues. The V gene's germline CDR1 is SGHRS and CDR2 YFSETQ. Trimming stripped 4 bases from V and 1 base from J, with 11 bases between. These same records also appear under a second study, on yellow fever vaccine responses in identical twins.

The chain couples TRBV5-1 to TRBJ1-1; tentatively, D is TRBD1 (5 bases). This receptor was identified in a young woman in good health. The material sequenced was memory (CD45RO+) T cells sorted from blood. The CDR3 sequence is CASSQRTTNTEAFF. The DNA for the CDR3 is TGCGCCAGCAGCCAAAGGACAACGAACACTGAAGCTTTCTTT.